The TCR beta chain under discussion was sequenced for a study of cytomegalovirus exposure and HLA in healthy donors. There are 13 residues in the CDR3. Germline loops: CDR1 SGHDT, CDR2 YYEEEE. The V end lost 4 bases, the J end lost 0 bases, and 7 bases lay between the germline ends. Primers included in the PCR were 60 Vbeta and 13 Jbeta primers. The repertoire was sequenced with immunoSEQ multiplex PCR; TCRdb's copy has only in-frame clones and lacks some. The table has roughly 97,000 clones, about 81% seen once; the top ten hold about 5%. The study's findings and limits: Follow-up analysis found HLA locus-dependent TCR association rates, highest for DRB1 and lowest for HLA-C.

Turning to this clone: Its antigen remains unknown.

This chain joins TRBV5-6 and TRBJ1-1; no clear D. This receptor was identified in a man aged 35 to 55 in good health and CMV-seropositive. Source material: PBMCs. Here the CDR3 reads CASSHGVNTEAFF. Written as DNA, the CDR3 is TGTGCCAGCAGCCACGGGGTGAACACTGAAGCTTTCTTT.